This T cell receptor (beta chain) derives from a study of CD8 T cells in ankylosing spondylitis. A quantitative 5'-RACE method, one with molecular barcodes, was used to make TCR beta libraries. Using its own MiXCR run on the 5' RACE reads, TCRdb lists one record per CDR3 protein. The sample contains 290,000 or so distinct CDR3 sequences, around 21% of which appear only once. Germline V gene sequence: CDR1 DFQATT, CDR2 SNEGSKA (reference sequence). V dropped 5 bases and J dropped 7 bases, with 8 bases sitting between them. The CDR3 sequence is 10 residues long. Broader study findings: Reportedly, matched ankylosing spondylitis synovial fluid was significantly enriched for disease-linked clones.

This clonotype was observed many times. Its antigen remains unknown. The material sequenced was blood, either unsorted or a sorted T cell fraction (not recorded which). This TCR derives from a female donor with ankylosing spondylitis or in good health (not recorded which). The chain links TRBV20-1 to TRBJ1-1, with D maybe TRBD1 (5 bases). CDR3 residues: CSARDLEAFF. CDR3 nucleotides: TGCAGTGCTCGGGACCTTGAAGCTTTCTTT.